Listed below are T cell receptor beta chains from one sample, sequenced in a study of technical replicates of blood from a few donors. Repertoires were generated with immunoSEQ multiplex PCR, while TCRdb's copy carries only in-frame clones and drops some. Of tens of thousands of clones listed, around 93% are singletons. The sample taken for sequencing was T cells isolated from PBMCs. Receptor source: a human donor in good health. CDR3s include the opening cysteine and the closing phenylalanine or tryptophan. A D gene is named only where the DNA matches it firmly. Clone size is not always given. Where it is, it says once, few, many or a class for expanded clones.

clone_size	d_call	v_call	j_call	cdr3_length	cdr3_aa	cdr3_nt
.	.	TRBV7-2	TRBJ1-1	13	CASSAQGHTEAFF	TGTGCCAGCAGCGCGCAGGGGCACACTGAAGCTTTCTTT
.	TRBD2	TRBV28	TRBJ2-7	14	CASTVSGGTYEQYF	TGTGCCAGCACCGTTAGCGGGGGCACCTACGAGCAGTACTTC
.	TRBD2	TRBV5-1	TRBJ2-7	15	CASSLGGTTSYEQYF	TGCGCCAGCAGCTTGGGGGGGACTACCTCCTACGAGCAGTACTTC
.	.	TRBV20-1	TRBJ2-7	11	CSASRGYEQYF	TGCAGTGCTAGTAGGGGTTACGAGCAGTACTTC
.	.	TRBV5-1	TRBJ1-3	19	CASSPSALRALSSGNTIYF	TGCGCCAGCAGCCCCAGCGCTTTGCGTGCCCTTTCTTCTGGAAACACCATATATTTT
.	TRBD1	TRBV28	TRBJ2-7	17	CASSYDLTGARSYEQYF	TGTGCCAGCAGTTACGACTTGACAGGGGCCCGCTCCTACGAGCAGTACTTC
.	.	TRBV20-1	TRBJ1-4	8	CSPLEAIF	TGCAGTCCCCTAGAGGCAATTTTT
few	TRBD1	TRBV6-1	TRBJ1-1	15	CASGSRDRGWTEAFF	TGTGCCAGCGGGAGTCGGGACAGGGGATGGACTGAAGCTTTCTTT
.	.	TRBV5-4	TRBJ2-3	16	CASSSGTPRNTDTQYF	TGTGCCAGCAGCTCCGGGACTCCGAGGAACACAGATACGCAGTATTTT
.	.	TRBV18	TRBJ1-4	16	CASSPRGGATNEKLFF	TGTGCCAGCTCACCCCGGGGGGGGGCAACTAATGAAAAACTGTTTTTT
.	.	TRBV7-6	TRBJ2-7	16	CASSILPDPGTYEQYF	TGTGCCAGCAGCATATTACCCGACCCGGGGACCTACGAGCAGTACTTC
.	.	TRBV4-1	TRBJ1-1	13	CASSWGVNTEAFF	TGCGCCAGCAGCTGGGGCGTGAACACTGAAGCTTTCTTT
.	.	TRBV20-1	TRBJ2-5	11	CSGADRETQYF	TGCAGTGGAGCGGATCGGGAGACCCAGTACTTC
.	TRBD2	TRBV10-1	TRBJ2-2	16	CASSETTSGKTGELFF	TGCGCCAGCAGTGAAACAACTAGCGGGAAAACCGGGGAGCTGTTTTTT
.	TRBD2	TRBV9	TRBJ2-3	16	CASSAGTSLLTDTQYF	TGTGCCAGCAGCGCCGGGACTAGCCTTCTCACAGATACGCAGTATTTT
.	.	TRBV6-5	TRBJ1-1	13	CASSWSRNTEAFF	TGTGCCAGCAGCTGGAGTCGGAACACTGAAGCTTTCTTT
few	.	TRBV6-5	TRBJ2-7	13	CASSYERGYEQYF	TGTGCCAGCAGTTACGAGAGAGGCTACGAGCAGTACTTC
.	TRBD1	TRBV11-2	TRBJ2-7	15	CASRRLRDRTYEQYF	TGTGCCAGCAGACGACTCCGGGACAGGACGTACGAGCAGTACTTC
.	.	TRBV27	TRBJ1-2	8	CASTGYTF	TGTGCCAGCACGGGCTACACCTTC
.	TRBD1	TRBV11-3	TRBJ1-1	14	CASSSPGQGFRAFF	TGTGCCAGCAGCTCGCCGGGACAGGGCTTCCGGGCTTTCTTT
once	TRBD2	TRBV19	TRBJ2-7	12	CATDGGGREQYF	TGTGCCACCGACGGGGGGGGACGCGAGCAGTACTTC
.	.	TRBV7-9	TRBJ1-1	12	CASSLGQIEAFF	TGTGCCAGCAGCTTAGGACAGATTGAAGCTTTCTTT
.	.	TRBV6-1	TRBJ1-1	13	CASSERGGRWVWF	TGTGCCAGCAGTGAAAGGGGGGGCCGATGGGTTTGGTTT
.	TRBD2	TRBV30	TRBJ2-5	13	CAWSNGGRETQYF	TGTGCCTGGAGTAACGGGGGGAGGGAGACCCAGTACTTC
.	.	TRBV6-1	TRBJ2-7	12	CARSQGIHEQYF	TGTGCCAGGTCGCAGGGGATCCACGAGCAGTACTTC
.	TRBD2	TRBV6-1	TRBJ2-7	14	CASSESGARYEQYF	TGTGCCAGCAGTGAAAGCGGGGCCCGATACGAGCAGTACTTC
once	.	TRBV14	TRBJ2-5	13	CASSQSGTGTQYF	TGTGCCAGCAGCCAATCCGGGACTGGGACCCAGTACTTC
.	.	TRBV21-1	TRBJ2-5	16	CASSKWEGPTRETQYF	TGTGCCAGCAGCAAATGGGAGGGGCCCACGCGGGAGACCCAGTACTTC
.	.	TRBV6-1	TRBJ1-1	14	CASRRGATDTEAFF	TGTGCCAGCCGACGAGGAGCGACGGACACTGAAGCTTTCTTT
.	TRBD1	TRBV6-5	TRBJ2-7	14	CASSVSGTGGRQYF	TGTGCCAGCAGTGTTTCCGGGACAGGGGGGAGGCAGTACTTC
.	TRBD1	TRBV7-6	TRBJ1-1	15	CASSLEGQGATEAFF	TGTGCCAGCAGCTTAGAAGGACAGGGGGCAACTGAAGCTTTCTTT
.	.	TRBV19	TRBJ1-1	13	CASSIRGQTEAFF	TGTGCCAGTAGTATAAGGGGTCAAACTGAAGCTTTCTTT
.	TRBD1	TRBV29-1	TRBJ2-1	16	CSVEDQGAASYNEQFF	TGCAGCGTTGAAGATCAGGGGGCGGCATCATACAATGAGCAGTTCTTC
.	.	TRBV6-1	TRBJ1-5	17	CASSDATGTGRNQPQHF	TGTGCCAGCAGTGATGCCACAGGGACCGGTAGAAATCAGCCCCAGCATTTT
.	.	TRBV4-1	TRBJ1-3	17	CASSAPKTGDSGNTIYF	TGCGCCTCCTCGGCGCCCAAAACAGGAGACTCTGGAAACACCATATATTTT
.	.	TRBV6-1	TRBJ1-1	13	CASTLGAHTEAFF	TGTGCCAGCACCCTGGGGGCACACACTGAAGCTTTCTTT
.	TRBD2	TRBV9	TRBJ2-3	15	CASSVTSGGTDTQYF	TGTGCCAGCAGCGTGACTAGCGGGGGCACAGATACGCAGTATTTT
.	.	TRBV29-1	TRBJ2-7	13	CSVSPGQSYEQYF	TGCAGCGTTTCTCCTGGGCAGAGCTACGAGCAGTACTTC
.	.	TRBV25-1	TRBJ1-1	12	CASSPSEGEAFF	TGTGCCAGCAGTCCCTCCGAGGGTGAAGCTTTCTTT
.	.	TRBV5-4	TRBJ2-5	13	CASSLGPGETQYF	TGTGCCAGCAGCTTGGGTCCAGGGGAGACCCAGTACTTC
.	.	TRBV29-1	TRBJ2-7	12	CSVAGAAYEQYF	TGCAGCGTGGCGGGGGCCGCCTACGAGCAGTACTTC